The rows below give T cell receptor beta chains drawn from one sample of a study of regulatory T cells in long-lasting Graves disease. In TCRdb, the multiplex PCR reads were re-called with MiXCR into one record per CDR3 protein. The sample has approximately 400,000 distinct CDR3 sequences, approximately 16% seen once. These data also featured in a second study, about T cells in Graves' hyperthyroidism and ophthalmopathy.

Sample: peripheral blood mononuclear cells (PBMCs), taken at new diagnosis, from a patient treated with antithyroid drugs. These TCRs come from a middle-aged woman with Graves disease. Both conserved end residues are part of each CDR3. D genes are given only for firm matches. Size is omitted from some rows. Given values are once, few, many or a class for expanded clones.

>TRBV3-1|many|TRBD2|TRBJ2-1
TGTGCCAGCAGCCAAATAGCGGGAGCCTACAATGAGCAGTTCTTC
CASSQIAGAYNEQFF
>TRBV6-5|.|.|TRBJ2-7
TGTGCCAGCAGTTACAGGCCTCTCCGGGACGCAACCTACGAGCAGTACTTC
CASSYRPLRDATYEQYF
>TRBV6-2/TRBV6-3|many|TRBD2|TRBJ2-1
TGTGCCAGCATGGTTCTAGCGGGAGGCCCGGGCTACAATGAGCAGTTCTTC
CASMVLAGGPGYNEQFF
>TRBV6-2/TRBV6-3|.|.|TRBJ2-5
TGTGCCAGCACCGAGAGGAAGACCCAGTACTTC
CASTERKTQYF
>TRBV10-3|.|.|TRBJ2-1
TGTGCCATCAGTGGGAGTTTCGATGAGCAGTTCTTC
CAISGSFDEQFF
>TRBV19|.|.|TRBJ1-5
TGTGCCAGTAGTATCGAAGGCGAGCAAAATCAGCCCCAGCATTTT
CASSIEGEQNQPQHF
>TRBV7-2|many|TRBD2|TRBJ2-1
TGTGCCAGCAGCTTAGCGCGAGCGGGAGGCCCAAGCCATGAGCAGTTCTTC
CASSLARAGGPSHEQFF
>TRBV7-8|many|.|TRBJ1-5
TGTGCCAGCAGCTTAATTGGGCGGGAGGGCAATCAGCCCCAGCATTTT
CASSLIGREGNQPQHF
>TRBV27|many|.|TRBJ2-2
TGTGCCAGCAGTTTATTGATAGGGGAGGTCGGGGAGCTGTTTTTT
CASSLLIGEVGELFF
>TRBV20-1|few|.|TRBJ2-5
TGCAGTGCTAGAGATGGGGGAAGGGAGACCCAGTACTTC
CSARDGGRETQYF
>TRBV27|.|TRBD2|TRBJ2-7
TGTGCCAGCAGTTGGGCAGAGGGCGAGCTAGCGGGTGTTCGCTACGAGCAGTACTTC
CASSWAEGELAGVRYEQYF
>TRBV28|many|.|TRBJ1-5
TGTGCCAGCAGTTTCACGGATAGCAATCAGCCCCAGCATTTT
CASSFTDSNQPQHF
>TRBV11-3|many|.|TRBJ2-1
TGTGCCAGCAGCCCCACGAGGGATGAGCAGTTCTTC
CASSPTRDEQFF
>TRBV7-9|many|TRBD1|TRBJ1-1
TGTGCCAGCAGCAGACAGGGGGCTTCGATGAACACTGAAGCTTTCTTT
CASSRQGASMNTEAFF
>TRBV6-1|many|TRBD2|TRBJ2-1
TGTGCCAGCAGTCGCCCCTCGGGAGGCCCCGCCTACAATGAGCAGTTCTTC
CASSRPSGGPAYNEQFF
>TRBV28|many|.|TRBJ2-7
TGTGCCAGCAGTTTATTGTCAGGGTCAGGCTCCTACGAGCAGTACTTC
CASSLLSGSGSYEQYF